The text below deals with one T cell receptor beta chain. These data are taken from a study of blood T cells in healthy people across ages. Primers used in a second PCR of about 7 to 12 cycles were a sample-barcoded 5' primer and a J-beta primer mix. MiXCR, run by TCRdb on the 5' RACE reads, gives a single entry per CDR3 protein. The sample has roughly 2 million distinct CDR3 sequences, approximately 50% seen once; the top ten hold around 2.1%. This CDR3 is built from 13 residues. Germline CDR1 reads DFQATT; CDR2 reads SNEGSKA (reference sequence). V was trimmed by 6 bases and J by 7 bases, leaving 18 bases between them.

The sequence was collected from a woman aged 40 to 50 in good health. What was sequenced was blood. J is TRBJ1-2 and V is TRBV20-1, with a weak D call TRBD1 (5 bases). The CDR3 here is CSAPDKLQSGYTF. In DNA, the CDR3 is TGCAGTGCCCCGGACAAGCTGCAGAGTGGCTACACCTTC.